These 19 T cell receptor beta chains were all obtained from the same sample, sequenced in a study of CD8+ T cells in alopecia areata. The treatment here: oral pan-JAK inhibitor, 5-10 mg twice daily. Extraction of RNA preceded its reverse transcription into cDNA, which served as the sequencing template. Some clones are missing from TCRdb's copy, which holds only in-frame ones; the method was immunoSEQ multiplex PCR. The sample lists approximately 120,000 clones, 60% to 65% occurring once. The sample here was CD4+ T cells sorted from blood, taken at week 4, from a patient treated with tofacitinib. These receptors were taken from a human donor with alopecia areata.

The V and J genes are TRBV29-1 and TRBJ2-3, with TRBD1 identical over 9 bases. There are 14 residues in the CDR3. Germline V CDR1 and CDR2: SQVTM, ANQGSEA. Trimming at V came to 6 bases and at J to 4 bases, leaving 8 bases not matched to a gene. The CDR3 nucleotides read TGCAGCGTGTTCGGACAGGGGAACGCAGATACGCAGTATTTT. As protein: CSVFGQGNADTQYF.

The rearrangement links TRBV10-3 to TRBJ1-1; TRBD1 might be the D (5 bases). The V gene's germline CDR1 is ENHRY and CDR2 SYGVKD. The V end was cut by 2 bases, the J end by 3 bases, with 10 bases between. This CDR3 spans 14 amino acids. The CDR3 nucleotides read TGTGCCATCAGTGAGCAGGGACGGGACACTGAAGCTTTCTTT. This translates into CAISEQGRDTEAFF.

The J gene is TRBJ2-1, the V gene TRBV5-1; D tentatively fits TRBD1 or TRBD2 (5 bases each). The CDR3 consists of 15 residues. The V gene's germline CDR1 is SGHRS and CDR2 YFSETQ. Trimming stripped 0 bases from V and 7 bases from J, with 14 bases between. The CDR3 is CASSLGQGERNEQFF. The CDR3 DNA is TGCGCCAGCAGCTTGGGGCAGGGAGAAAGGAATGAGCAGTTCTTC.

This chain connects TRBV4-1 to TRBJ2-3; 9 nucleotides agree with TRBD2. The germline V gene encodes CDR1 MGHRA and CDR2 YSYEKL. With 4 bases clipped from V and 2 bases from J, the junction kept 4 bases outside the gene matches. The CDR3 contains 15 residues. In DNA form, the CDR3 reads TGCGCCAGCAGCCCCCAGCGGGAGGCCACAGATACGCAGTATTTT. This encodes CASSPQREATDTQYF.

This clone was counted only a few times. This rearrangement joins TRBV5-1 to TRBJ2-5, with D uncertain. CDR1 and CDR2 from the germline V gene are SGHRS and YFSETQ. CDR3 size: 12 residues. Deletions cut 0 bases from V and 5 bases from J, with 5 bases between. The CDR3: CASSLEIETQYF. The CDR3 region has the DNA TGCGCCAGCAGCTTGGAGATTGAGACCCAGTACTTC.

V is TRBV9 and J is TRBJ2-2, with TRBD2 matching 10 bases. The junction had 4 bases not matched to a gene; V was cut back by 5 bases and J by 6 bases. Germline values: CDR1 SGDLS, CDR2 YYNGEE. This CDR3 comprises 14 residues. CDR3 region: CASRALAGAGELFF. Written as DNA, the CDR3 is TGTGCCAGCAGAGCCCTAGCGGGAGCCGGGGAGCTGTTTTTT.

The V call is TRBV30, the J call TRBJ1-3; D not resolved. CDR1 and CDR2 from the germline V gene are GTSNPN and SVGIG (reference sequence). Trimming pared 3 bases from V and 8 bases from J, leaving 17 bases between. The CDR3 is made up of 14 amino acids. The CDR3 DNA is TGTGCCTGGAGCCCATCCCCGGTTGCCGACACCATATATTTT. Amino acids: CAWSPSPVADTIYF. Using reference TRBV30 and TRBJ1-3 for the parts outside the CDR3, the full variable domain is SQTIHQWPATLVQPVGSPLSLECTVEGTSNPNLYWYRQAAGRGLQLLFYSVGIGQISSEVPQNLSASRPQDRQFILSSKKLLLSDSGFYLCAWSPSPVADTIYFGEGSWLTVV.

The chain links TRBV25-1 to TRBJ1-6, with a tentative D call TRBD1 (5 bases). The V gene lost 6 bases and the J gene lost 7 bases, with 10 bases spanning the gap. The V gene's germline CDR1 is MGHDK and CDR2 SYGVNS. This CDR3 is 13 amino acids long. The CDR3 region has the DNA TGTGCCAGCAGGGCTACAGGCAATTCACCCCTCCACTTT. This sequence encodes CASRATGNSPLHF.

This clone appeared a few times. The CDR3 loop reads CASSQVNLVSTDTQYF. CDR3 nucleotides: TGCGCCAGCAGCCAAGTTAACCTAGTCAGCACAGATACGCAGTATTTT. The chain carries TRBV4-1 and TRBJ2-3, with no clear D. Germline values: CDR1 MGHRA, CDR2 YSYEKL. The CDR3 has 16 residues. V shed 1 base and J shed 0 bases, with 11 bases lying between them.

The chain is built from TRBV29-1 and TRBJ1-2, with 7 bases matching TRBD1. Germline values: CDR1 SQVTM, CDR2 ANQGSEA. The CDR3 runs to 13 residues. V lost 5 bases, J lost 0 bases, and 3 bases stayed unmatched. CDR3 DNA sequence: TGCAGCGTTCGGACAGGCACTAACTATGGCTACACCTTC. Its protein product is CSVRTGTNYGYTF.

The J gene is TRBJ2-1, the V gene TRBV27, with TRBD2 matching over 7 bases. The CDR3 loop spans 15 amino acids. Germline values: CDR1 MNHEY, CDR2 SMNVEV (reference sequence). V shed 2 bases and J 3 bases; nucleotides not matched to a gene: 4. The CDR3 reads CASSLVLASYNEQFF. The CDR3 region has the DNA TGTGCCAGCAGTTTAGTACTAGCGAGCTACAATGAGCAGTTCTTC.

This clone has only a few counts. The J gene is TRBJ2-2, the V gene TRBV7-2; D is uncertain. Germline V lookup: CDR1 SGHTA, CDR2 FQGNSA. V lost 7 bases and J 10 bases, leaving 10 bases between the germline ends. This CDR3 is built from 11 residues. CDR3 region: CASTPESELFF. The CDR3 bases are TGTGCCAGCACCCCCGAATCGGAGCTGTTTTTT.

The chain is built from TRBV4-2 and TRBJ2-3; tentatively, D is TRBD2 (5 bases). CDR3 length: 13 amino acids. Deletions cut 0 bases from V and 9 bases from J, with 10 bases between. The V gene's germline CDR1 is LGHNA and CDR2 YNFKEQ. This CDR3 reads CASSQDIRGTQYF. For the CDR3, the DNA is TGTGCCAGCAGCCAAGATATCCGGGGAACGCAGTATTTT.

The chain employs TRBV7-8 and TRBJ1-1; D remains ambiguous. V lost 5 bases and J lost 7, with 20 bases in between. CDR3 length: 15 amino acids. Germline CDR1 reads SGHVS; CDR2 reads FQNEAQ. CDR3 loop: CASSPEFWGGREAFF. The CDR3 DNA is TGTGCCAGCAGCCCTGAATTTTGGGGTGGACGTGAAGCTTTCTTT.

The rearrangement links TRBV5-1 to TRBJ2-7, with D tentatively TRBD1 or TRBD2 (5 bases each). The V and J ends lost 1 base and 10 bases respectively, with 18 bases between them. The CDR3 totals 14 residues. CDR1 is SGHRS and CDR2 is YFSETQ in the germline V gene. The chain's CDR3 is CASSLNQGRDGQYF. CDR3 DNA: TGCGCCAGCAGCTTGAATCAGGGACGTGACGGCCAGTACTTC.

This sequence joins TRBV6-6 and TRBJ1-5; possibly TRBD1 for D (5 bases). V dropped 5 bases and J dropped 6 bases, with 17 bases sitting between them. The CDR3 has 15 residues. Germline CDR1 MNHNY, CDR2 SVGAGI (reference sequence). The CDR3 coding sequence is TGTGCCAGCAGTCCTAGGCAGGGCTACAGTCAGCCCCAGCATTTT. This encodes CASSPRQGYSQPQHF.

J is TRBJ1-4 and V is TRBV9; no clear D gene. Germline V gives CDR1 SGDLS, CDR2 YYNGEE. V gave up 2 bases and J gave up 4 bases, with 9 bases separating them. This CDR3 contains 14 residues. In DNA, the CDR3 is TGTGCCAGCAGCGTGGGCAGCCGTAATGAAAAACTGTTTTTT. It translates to CASSVGSRNEKLFF.

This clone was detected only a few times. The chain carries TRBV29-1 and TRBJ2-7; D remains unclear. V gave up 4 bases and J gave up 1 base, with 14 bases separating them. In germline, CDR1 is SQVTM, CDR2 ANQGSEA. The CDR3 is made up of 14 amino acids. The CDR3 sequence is CSVVPRTDSYEQYF. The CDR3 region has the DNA TGCAGCGTTGTTCCAAGGACGGATTCCTACGAGCAGTACTTC.

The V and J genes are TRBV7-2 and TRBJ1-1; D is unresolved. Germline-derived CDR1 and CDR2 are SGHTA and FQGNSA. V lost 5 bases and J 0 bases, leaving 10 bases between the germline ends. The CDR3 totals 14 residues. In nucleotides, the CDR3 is TGTGCCAGCAGCACAAGGTACATGAACACTGAAGCTTTCTTT. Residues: CASSTRYMNTEAFF.